Below, one TCR beta chain is given with its context. The data were taken from a study of control samples from healthy donors and cancer patients. Germline V gene sequence: CDR1 LNHNV, CDR2 YYDKDF (reference sequence). This CDR3 is 13 amino acids long. V gave up 0 bases and J gave up 4 bases, with 6 bases separating them. Sequencing was performed with immunoSEQ multiplex PCR; in TCRdb, only in-frame clones are kept and a portion is missing. The profile shows 200,000 or so clones, over 90% of them singletons. What was sequenced was blood. The sequence was collected from a man over 45 in good health. This chain uses TRBV15 with TRBJ1-1; no clear D. CDR3 sequence: CATSRDASTEAFF. CDR3 nucleotides: TGTGCCACCAGCAGAGATGCGAGCACTGAAGCTTTCTTT.